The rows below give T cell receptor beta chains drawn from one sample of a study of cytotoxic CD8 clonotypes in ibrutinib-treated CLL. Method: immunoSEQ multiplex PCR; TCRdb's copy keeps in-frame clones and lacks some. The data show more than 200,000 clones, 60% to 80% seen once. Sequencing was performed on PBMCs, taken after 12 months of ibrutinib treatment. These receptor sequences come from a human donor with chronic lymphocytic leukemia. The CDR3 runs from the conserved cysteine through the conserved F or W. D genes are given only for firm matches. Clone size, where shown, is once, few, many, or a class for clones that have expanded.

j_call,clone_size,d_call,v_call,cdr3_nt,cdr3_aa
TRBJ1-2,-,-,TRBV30,TGTGCCTGGAGCGTAGCTAACTATGGCTACACCTTC,CAWSVANYGYTF
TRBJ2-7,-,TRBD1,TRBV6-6,TGTGCCAGCAGTTCGGGACAGGGGATATCCTACGAGCAGTACTTC,CASSSGQGISYEQYF
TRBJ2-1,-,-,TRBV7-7,TGTGCTAGCAGCTCCGATTCCTACAATGAGCAGTTCTTC,CASSSDSYNEQFF
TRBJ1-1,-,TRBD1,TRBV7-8,TGTGCCAGCAGCCAAGGGACAGGGGGCGCGGATACTGAAGCTTTCTTT,CASSQGTGGADTEAFF
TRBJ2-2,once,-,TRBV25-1,TGTGCCAGCCGACGATCCGGGGGAAACACCGGGGAGCTGTTTTTT,CASRRSGGNTGELFF
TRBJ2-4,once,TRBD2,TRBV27,TGTGCCAGCAGTTTGCTGACTAGCGGAGCGGGAAGGGACATTCAGTACTTC,CASSLLTSGAGRDIQYF
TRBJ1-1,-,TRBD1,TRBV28,TGTGCCAGCAGCTTGACGGGACAGGGAGGCACTGAAGCTTTCTTT,CASSLTGQGGTEAFF
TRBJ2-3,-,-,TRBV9,TGTGCCAGCAGCGTAGCCGGGACCTACACAGATACGCAGTATTTT,CASSVAGTYTDTQYF
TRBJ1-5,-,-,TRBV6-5,TGTGCCAGCAGTTACGGCCTTACTAGCAATCAGCCCCAGCATTTT,CASSYGLTSNQPQHF
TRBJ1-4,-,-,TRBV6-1,TGTGCCAGCAGGGGGGACGGCGGGACTAATGAAAAACTGTTTTTT,CASRGDGGTNEKLFF
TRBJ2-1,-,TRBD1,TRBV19,TGTGCCTCACAGGGGGCCCTCAATGAGCAGTTCTTC,CASQGALNEQFF
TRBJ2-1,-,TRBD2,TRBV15,TGTGCCACCAGCAGCGGACGGGGGGAACCCCATCGAGATGAGCAGTTCTTC,CATSSGRGEPHRDEQFF
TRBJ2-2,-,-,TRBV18,TGTGCCAGCTCACCACCGTTTGTCTCTCCTGGGGAGCTGTTTTTT,CASSPPFVSPGELFF
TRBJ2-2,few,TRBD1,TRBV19,TGTGCCAGTAAAGCAGGGGGCAGGAGCACCGGGGAGCTGTTTTTT,CASKAGGRSTGELFF
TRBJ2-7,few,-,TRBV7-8,TGTGCCAGCAGCTCCTCGGGTTGGGTAGTTAGTTCCTACGAGCAGTACTTC,CASSSSGWVVSSYEQYF
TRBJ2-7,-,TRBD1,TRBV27,TGTGCCAGCAGTAAGATCGCAGGGGGCGAGCAGTACTTC,CASSKIAGGEQYF
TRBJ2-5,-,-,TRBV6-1,TGTGCCAGCACACCTGCCGGGACGGAAGAGACCCAGTACTTC,CASTPAGTEETQYF
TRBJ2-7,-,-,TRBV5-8,TGTGCCAGCAGCTTGATGCCTAGCGCGTACGAGCAGTACTTC,CASSLMPSAYEQYF
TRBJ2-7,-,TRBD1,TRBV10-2,TGCGCCAGCAGACTGACAGGGCAGGACGAGCAGTACTTC,CASRLTGQDEQYF
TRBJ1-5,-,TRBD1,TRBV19,TGTGCCAGTACCTCACAGGGGGTATGGAATCAGCCCCAGCATTTT,CASTSQGVWNQPQHF
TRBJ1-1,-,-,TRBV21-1,TGTGCCAGCACCAATACGGGGGGCACTGAAGCTTTCTTT,CASTNTGGTEAFF
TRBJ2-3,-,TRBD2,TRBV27,TGTGCCAGCAGGACGAACCTAGCGGGGGGGCCCGGTAGCACAGATACGCAGTATTTT,CASRTNLAGGPGSTDTQYF
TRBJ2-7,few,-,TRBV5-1,TGCGCCAGCAGCTGGGGGGAAGGAACCTACGAGCAGTACTTC,CASSWGEGTYEQYF
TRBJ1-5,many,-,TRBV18,TGTGCCAGCTCACGTGGGTCCGGGGGCAATCAGCCCCAGCATTTT,CASSRGSGGNQPQHF
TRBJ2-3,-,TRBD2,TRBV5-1,TGCGCCAGCAGCTTGGCCGGACTAGCGGGCACAGATACGCAGTATTTT,CASSLAGLAGTDTQYF
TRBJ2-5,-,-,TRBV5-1,TGCGCCAGCAGCTTGGAGTGGGGGGGCCTGAAGACCCAGTACTTC,CASSLEWGGLKTQYF
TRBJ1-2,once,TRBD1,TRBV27,TGTGCCAGCCGCCCCCGCGGGACAGGGCACTATGGCTACACCTTC,CASRPRGTGHYGYTF
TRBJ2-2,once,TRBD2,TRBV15,TGTGCCACCAGCATAGAAGGGACTACCACCGGGGAGCTGTTTTTT,CATSIEGTTTGELFF
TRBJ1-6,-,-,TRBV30,TGTGCCTGGAGTGGGGCAGGGAGCTCCTATAATTCACCCCTCCACTTT,CAWSGAGSSYNSPLHF
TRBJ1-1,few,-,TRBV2,TGTGCCAGCAGTGTTCGGGGAGGGGATACTGAAGCTTTCTTT,CASSVRGGDTEAFF
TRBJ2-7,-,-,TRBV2,TGTGCCAGCAGTGATGGTCGTGTCTCCCCCTCCTACGAGCAGTACTTC,CASSDGRVSPSYEQYF
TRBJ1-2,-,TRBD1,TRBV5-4,TGTGCCAGCAGCTTACAGGGGTCTAACTATGGCTACACCTTC,CASSLQGSNYGYTF
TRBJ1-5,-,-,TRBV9,TGTGCCAGCAGCCCAAGGGGCGATTCCTATAGCAATCAGCCCCAGCATTTT,CASSPRGDSYSNQPQHF